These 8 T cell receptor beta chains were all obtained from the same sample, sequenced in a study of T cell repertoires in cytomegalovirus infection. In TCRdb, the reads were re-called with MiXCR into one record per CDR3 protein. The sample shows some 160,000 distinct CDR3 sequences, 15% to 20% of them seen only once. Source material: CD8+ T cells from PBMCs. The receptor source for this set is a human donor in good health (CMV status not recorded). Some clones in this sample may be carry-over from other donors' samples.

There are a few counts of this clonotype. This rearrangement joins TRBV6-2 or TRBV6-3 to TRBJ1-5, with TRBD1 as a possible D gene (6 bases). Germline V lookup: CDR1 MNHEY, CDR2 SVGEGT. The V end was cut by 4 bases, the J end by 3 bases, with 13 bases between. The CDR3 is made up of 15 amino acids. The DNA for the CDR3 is TGTGCCAGCAGTTCGTTCCAGGGGATCAATCAGCCCCAGCATTTT. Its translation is CASSSFQGINQPQHF.

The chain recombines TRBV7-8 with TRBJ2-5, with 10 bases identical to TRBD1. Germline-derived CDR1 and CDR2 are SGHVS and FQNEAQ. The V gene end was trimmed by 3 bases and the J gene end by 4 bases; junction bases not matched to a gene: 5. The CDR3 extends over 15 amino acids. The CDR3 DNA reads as TGTGCCAGCAGCTTTCTGACAGGGGGCCCAGAGACCCAGTACTTC. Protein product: CASSFLTGGPETQYF.

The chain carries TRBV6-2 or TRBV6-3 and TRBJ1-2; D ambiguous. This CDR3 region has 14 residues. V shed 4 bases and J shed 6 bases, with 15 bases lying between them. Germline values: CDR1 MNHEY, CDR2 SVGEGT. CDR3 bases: TGTGCCAGCAGTTCCGTCTATCGGCAGGATGGCTACACCTTC. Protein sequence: CASSSVYRQDGYTF.

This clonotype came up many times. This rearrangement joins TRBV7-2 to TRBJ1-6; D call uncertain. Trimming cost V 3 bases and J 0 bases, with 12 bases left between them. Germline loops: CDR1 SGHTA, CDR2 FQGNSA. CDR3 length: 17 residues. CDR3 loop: CASSLRQISSYNSPLHF. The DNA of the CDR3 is TGTGCCAGCAGCTTGAGGCAGATCAGCTCCTATAATTCACCCCTCCACTTT.

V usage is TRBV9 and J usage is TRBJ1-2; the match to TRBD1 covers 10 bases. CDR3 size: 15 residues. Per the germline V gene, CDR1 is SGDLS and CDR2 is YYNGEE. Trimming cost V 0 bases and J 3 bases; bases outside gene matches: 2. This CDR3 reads CASSVATGGYYGYTF. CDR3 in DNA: TGTGCCAGCAGCGTAGCGACAGGGGGCTACTATGGCTACACCTTC.

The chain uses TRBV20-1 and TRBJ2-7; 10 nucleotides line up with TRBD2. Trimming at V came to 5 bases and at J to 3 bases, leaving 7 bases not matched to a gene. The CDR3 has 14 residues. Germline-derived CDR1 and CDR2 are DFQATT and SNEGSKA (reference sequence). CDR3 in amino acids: CSAFERGGLYEQYF. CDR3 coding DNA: TGCAGTGCTTTCGAGCGGGGGGGCCTCTACGAGCAGTACTTC.

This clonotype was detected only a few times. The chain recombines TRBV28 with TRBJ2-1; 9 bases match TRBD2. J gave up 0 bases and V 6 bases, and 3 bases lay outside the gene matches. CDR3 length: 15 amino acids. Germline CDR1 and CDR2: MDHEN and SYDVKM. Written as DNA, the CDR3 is TGTGCCAGCAGGGTTAGCGGGAGCTCCTACAATGAGCAGTTCTTC. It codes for CASRVSGSSYNEQFF.

CDR3: CASSSYLGGEQYF. DNA of the CDR3: TGTGCCAGCAGCTCCTATTTGGGGGGGGAGCAGTACTTC. The gene calls are TRBV7-2 and TRBJ2-7; 7 positions match TRBD2. The trim removed 4 bases at V and 7 bases at J, leaving 7 bases unmatched. The CDR3 extends over 13 amino acids. Germline lookup yields CDR1 SGHTA and CDR2 FQGNSA.